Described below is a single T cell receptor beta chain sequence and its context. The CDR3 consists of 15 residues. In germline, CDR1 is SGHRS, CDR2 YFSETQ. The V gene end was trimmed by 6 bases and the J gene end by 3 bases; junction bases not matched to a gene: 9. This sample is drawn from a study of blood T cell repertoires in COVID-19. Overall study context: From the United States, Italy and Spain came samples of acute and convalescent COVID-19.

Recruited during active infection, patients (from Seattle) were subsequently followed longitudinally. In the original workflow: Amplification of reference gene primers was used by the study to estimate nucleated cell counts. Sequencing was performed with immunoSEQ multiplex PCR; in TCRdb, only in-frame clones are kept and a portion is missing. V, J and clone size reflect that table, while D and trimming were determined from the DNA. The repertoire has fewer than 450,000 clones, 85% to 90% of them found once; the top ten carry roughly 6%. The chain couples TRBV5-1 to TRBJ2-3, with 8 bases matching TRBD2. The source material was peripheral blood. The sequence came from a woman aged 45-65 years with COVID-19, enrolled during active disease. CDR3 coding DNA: TGCGCCAGCACCCTCGGCGGGAGGACTACAGATACGCAGTATTTT. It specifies CASTLGGRTTDTQYF.